The source of this T cell receptor (beta chain) is a study of memory CD4+ T cells and cytomegalovirus serostatus. General observations from the study: About 40% of the roughly 160 known CMV-associated TCRbeta sequences appeared in CD4+ memory.

The sort gate was single viable CD3+CD4+CD8-CD45RO+ cells for memory CD4+ T cells. This clone was recorded only once. Its cognate antigen is unknown. Assay: immunoSEQ multiplex PCR; the TCRdb copy retains only in-frame clones and omits some. Of tens of thousands of clones listed, approximately 78% are singletons. The sample comprised memory CD4+ T cells from blood. This TCR was sampled from an adult in good health and CMV-seronegative.

CDR3 loop: CAISGTGGTEAFF. The CDR3 DNA is TGTGCCATCAGCGGGACAGGGGGGACTGAAGCTTTCTTT. This chain joins TRBV10-3 and TRBJ1-1; 11 nucleotides line up with TRBD1. J gave up 5 bases and V 6 bases, and 2 bases lay outside the gene matches. Germline lookup yields CDR1 ENHRY and CDR2 SYGVKD. The CDR3 runs 13 residues.